This T cell receptor beta chain derives from a study of control samples from healthy donors and cancer patients. CDR1 is SGHTA and CDR2 is FQGNSA in the germline V gene. V was shortened by 5 bases and J by 3 bases, with 10 bases between the two germline ends. The CDR3 runs to 13 residues. Assay used: immunoSEQ multiplex PCR; TCRdb lists only in-frame clones, some missing. Of some 120,000 clones detected, approximately 95% appear once; the ten largest clones hold less than 4%. The chain is built from TRBV7-2 and TRBJ1-2; tentative D call: TRBD1 (6 bases). Sequencing used blood. This TCR was sampled from a man under 40 in good health. The CDR3 reads CASSPDSDYGYTF. The CDR3 DNA reads as TGTGCCAGCAGCCCGGACAGCGACTATGGCTACACCTTC.